This T cell receptor beta chain originates from a study of beta chain features in type 1 diabetes. At the level of the study: Examination spanned some 100 million sorted cells from all samples. Study-wide results and limits: A potential influence of HLA type upon TCRB rearrangement remained unresolved herein.

This clone was recorded a few times. What it binds is not known. All of the isolated RNA was reverse transcribed, so expressed TCRB transcripts were sequenced. Sequenced naive, central memory and regulatory T cell samples produced an average of approximately 3.8 million reads. Produced via immunoSEQ multiplex PCR; TCRdb's table is partial and in-frame only. The sample carries fewer than 500,000 clones, about 15% recorded once. Staining for CD45RO/CCR7/CD25/CD127/CD95/CD27 allowed sorting of CD4+ naive, central memory, regulatory and stem cell-like memory cells. The CDR3 is 13 amino acids. Per germline, CDR1 SGHDN and CDR2 FVKESK. The ends were cut back, 0 bases at V and 5 bases at J, with 8 bases in the middle.

Sequencing was done on a sample of naive CD4+ T cells from blood. The TCR comes from a man in his thirties or forties in good health. The J gene is TRBJ2-7, the V gene TRBV14; D uncertain. CDR3 amino acids: CASSQDPRDEQYV. In DNA, the CDR3 is TGTGCCAGCAGCCAAGATCCCCGCGACGAGCAGTACGTC.